This T cell receptor beta chain was observed in a study of blood T cell repertoires in COVID-19. Generated by immunoSEQ multiplex PCR, the TCRdb table keeps only in-frame clones and is missing some. The sample contains about 480,000 clones, roughly nine tenths of which appear only once. In germline, CDR1 is SGDLS, CDR2 YYNGEE. The CDR3 consists of 13 residues. Trimming at V came to 0 bases and at J to 7 bases, leaving 0 bases not matched to a gene. The clonotype was recovered from a woman under 30 with acute COVID-19. The V call is TRBV9, the J call TRBJ2-2; the match to TRBD2 covers 7 bases. Sequencing used PBMCs or T cells enriched from blood (not recorded which). The CDR3 sequence is CASSVVAGGELFF. As DNA, the CDR3 is TGTGCCAGCAGCGTAGTAGCGGGCGGGGAGCTGTTTTTT. The whole variable domain, filled in from reference TRBV9 and TRBJ2-2, reads DSGVTQTPKHLITATGQRVTLRCSPRSGDLSVYWYQQSLDQGLQFLIQYYNGEERAKGNILERFSAQQFPDLHSELNLSSLELGDSALYFCASSVVAGGELFFGEGSRLTVL.